This T cell receptor beta chain was obtained from a study of neoadjuvant anti-PD-1 for oral cavity cancer. Study-level points and caveats: Post-treatment tumors with larger preexisting clones showed more shrinkage.

The V end lost 4 bases, the J end lost 7 bases, and 19 bases lay between the germline ends. CDR3 size: 14 residues. Germline values: CDR1 GTSNPN, CDR2 SVGIG (reference sequence). Here immunoSEQ multiplex PCR was the method, and the copy in TCRdb shows in-frame clones only, minus some. The table records roughly 6,600 clones, 45% of them present only once. Concerning this clone: Its antigen is currently unknown.

The sequence derives from a person aged 40-85 years with oral cavity squamous cell carcinoma. The rearrangement joins TRBV30 to TRBJ1-1, with D possibly being TRBD1 (5 bases). Sequenced here: tumor tissue, sampled before nivolumab (anti-PD-1) treatment. The CDR3 reads CAWTGFGGEFEAFF. DNA for the CDR3: TGTGCCTGGACAGGGTTCGGCGGTGAGTTTGAAGCTTTCTTT. Complete variable domain (other parts from reference TRBV30 and TRBJ1-1): SQTIHQWPATLVQPVGSPLSLECTVEGTSNPNLYWYRQAAGRGLQLLFYSVGIGQISSEVPQNLSASRPQDRQFILSSKKLLLSDSGFYLCAWTGFGGEFEAFFGQGTRLTVV.